This T cell receptor (beta chain) was sequenced during a study of molecular identifiers for immune sequencing clone quantification. J lost 0 bases, V lost 3 bases, and 8 bases had no gene match. Germline loops: CDR1 SGHRS, CDR2 YFSETQ. This CDR3 comprises 16 residues. Each library that profiled naive CD8 cells came from 20,000 to 1,000,000 sorted cells with 10%, 30% or 50% RNA. CD8+CD4-CCR7+CD45RA+ cells were sorted as naive CD8 T cells. Library preparation followed earlier protocols using designated TCR primers. TCRdb analysed the PCR reads with MiXCR anew, one entry per CDR3 protein. The sample holds around 480,000 distinct CDR3 sequences, roughly a fifth seen once. This clonotype was detected many times.

Sequenced: naive CD8+ T cells from blood, with Jurkat cell RNA spiked in. The subset: FACS-sorted CD8+CD4-CCR7+CD45RA+ naive T cells. The TCR originated in a human donor in good health. Some libraries in this study had Jurkat cell RNA spiked in. The chain uses TRBV5-1 and TRBJ2-7; TRBD1 agrees at 8 bases. The CDR3 nucleotides read TGCGCCAGCAGCTCCGGACAGGGCATGAGCTCCTACGAGCAGTACTTC. Its protein is CASSSGQGMSSYEQYF.